Shown below are 32 T cell receptor beta chains from a single sample sequenced in a study of T-cell memory formation after mild COVID-19. TCRdb re-called the 5' RACE reads through MiXCR, storing one row per CDR3 protein. The sample records about 390,000 distinct CDR3 sequences, roughly 20% being singletons. The sample consisted of PBMCs or a T cell subset sorted from them (not recorded which). These receptors originate from an adult woman who had mild COVID-19 (a few samples of this study predate the infection). Cell type and time point are not known.

In this sample, this clonotype turned up a few times. This sequence joins TRBV6-6 and TRBJ2-7; D perhaps matches TRBD2 (5 bases). Germline lookup yields CDR1 MNHNY and CDR2 SVGAGI (reference sequence). The CDR3 consists of 13 residues. The V end was cut by 4 bases, the J end by 5 bases, with 12 bases between. The CDR3 loop is CASSSDRGNEQYF. As DNA, the CDR3 is TGTGCCAGCAGTTCCGACCGGGGAAACGAGCAGTACTTC.

The chain employs TRBV3-1 and TRBJ1-3; 9 bases align to TRBD1. The CDR3 spans 16 residues. Germline CDR1 is LGHDT and CDR2 is YNNKEL (reference sequence). V shed 5 bases, J shed 0 bases, and the junction held 5 bases outside the gene matches. CDR3 amino acids: CASSCTGGVSGNTIYF. The CDR3 DNA reads TGTGCCAGCAGCTGTACAGGGGGCGTCTCTGGAAACACCATATATTTT.

The chain carries TRBV29-1 and TRBJ2-7; the D is unclear. With 1 base removed from V and 7 bases from J, the gap between germline ends came to 14 bases. This CDR3 is built from 13 residues. Germline V gives CDR1 SQVTM, CDR2 ANQGSEA. The CDR3 DNA sequence: TGCAGCGTTGAAGCCCACCCCGGTGAGGAGCAGTACTTC. Encoded protein: CSVEAHPGEEQYF.

The chain combines TRBV7-9 with TRBJ2-1, with TRBD1 identical over 7 bases. V gave up 5 bases and J gave up 2 bases; unmatched junction bases: 9. The V gene's germline CDR1 is SEHNR and CDR2 FQNEAQ (reference sequence). This CDR3 comprises 16 residues. CDR3: CASSAPAGGTYNEQFF. In nucleotides, the CDR3 is TGTGCCAGCAGCGCCCCCGCAGGGGGTACCTACAATGAGCAGTTCTTC.

CDR3 bases: TGTGCCAGCAGCCAACGGAGGGCCGCTTACGAGCAGTACTTC. It codes for CASSQRRAAYEQYF. The gene calls are TRBV4-2 and TRBJ2-7; tentatively, D is TRBD2 (6 bases). With 2 bases removed from V and 4 bases from J, the gap between germline ends came to 12 bases. The CDR3 is made up of 14 amino acids. From germline, CDR1 is LGHNA and CDR2 YNFKEQ.

This clonotype appeared once. The J gene is TRBJ2-7, the V gene TRBV6-2 or TRBV6-3; D not certain. Looked up from germline, CDR1 is MNHEY and CDR2 is SVGEGT. This CDR3 is 12 amino acids long. V lost 9 bases and J lost 4, with 13 bases in between. The CDR3 coding sequence is TGTGCCAGAGACAAGGGCGAGTACGAGCAGTACTTC. This codes for CARDKGEYEQYF.

CDR3 DNA: TGTGCCAGCAGTTACACCAGGGCCACTGAAGCTTTCTTT. Translated, it gives CASSYTRATEAFF. The chain couples TRBV6-5 to TRBJ1-1, with D possibly matching TRBD1 (5 bases). This CDR3 has 13 amino acids. Per the germline V gene, CDR1 is MNHEY and CDR2 is SVGAGI. V was clipped by 2 bases and J by 4 bases, with 8 bases between them.

This chain links TRBV12-3 or TRBV12-4 with TRBJ1-1; 9 bases are a match to TRBD1. V lost 3 bases to trimming and J lost 0 bases; unmatched junction nucleotides: 5. CDR3 length: 16 amino acids. The CDR3 sequence: CASSLDRGPLNTEAFF. The DNA of the CDR3 is TGTGCCAGCAGTTTGGACAGGGGTCCTCTGAACACTGAAGCTTTCTTT.

The J gene is TRBJ1-2, the V gene TRBV2; D uncertain. CDR1 and CDR2 (germline): SNHLY, FYNNEI. The germline V and J ends were trimmed by 8 bases and 3 bases, with 7 bases remaining between them. The CDR3 length is 11 residues. DNA for the CDR3: TGTGCCAGCTCTCCATACTATGGCTACACCTTC. Amino acids: CASSPYYGYTF.

The rearrangement uses TRBV24-1 and TRBJ1-2, with D unresolved. V gave up 4 bases and J gave up 6 bases, with 14 bases separating them. Germline V gives CDR1 KGHDR, CDR2 SFDVKD. The CDR3 sequence is 14 residues long. CDR3 amino acids: CATSDSGRIDGYTF. For the CDR3, the DNA is TGTGCCACCAGTGACAGCGGACGGATCGATGGCTACACCTTC.

This clonotype was counted a few times. This chain links TRBV7-9 with TRBJ2-1, with no clear D. Germline-derived CDR1 and CDR2 are SEHNR and FQNEAQ (reference sequence). Trimming cost V 1 base and J 10 bases, with 8 bases left between them. This CDR3 is built from 12 residues. CDR3 sequence: CASSLESAEQFF. The CDR3 region has the DNA TGTGCCAGCAGCTTAGAGTCTGCAGAGCAGTTCTTC.

The chain employs TRBV3-1 and TRBJ1-5; D perhaps matches TRBD1 (6 bases). Germline loops: CDR1 LGHDT, CDR2 YNNKEL (reference sequence). This CDR3 is 13 amino acids long. Between the trimmed V and J ends, which lost 1 base and 5 bases, there was a span of 6 bases. CDR3 sequence reads: CASSQGQDQPQHF. The DNA of the CDR3 is TGTGCCAGCAGCCAAGGACAGGATCAGCCCCAGCATTTT.

This clonotype was observed a handful of times. This sequence joins TRBV7-9 and TRBJ2-5; the D is unclear. From germline, CDR1 is SEHNR and CDR2 FQNEAQ (reference sequence). There are 14 residues in the CDR3. V was shortened by 1 base and J by 6 bases, with 12 bases between the two germline ends. The CDR3 DNA sequence: TGTGCCAGCAGCTTAGAACTTAGCCCCAAGACCCAGTACTTC. It encodes CASSLELSPKTQYF.

This clonotype was seen a handful of times. The chain carries TRBV21-1 and TRBJ1-6. TRBV21-1 is a listed pseudogene. This CDR3 contains 17 residues. CDR3 in amino acids: CASSHRSTGLNNSPLHF. DNA for the CDR3: TGTGCCAGCAGCCACCGGTCTACGGGCCTCAATAATTCACCCCTCCACTTT.

As for this clonotype: Possible read error: a much larger clone is one base away. This chain connects TRBV6-1 to TRBJ2-5; 9 nucleotides align to TRBD2. V lost 6 bases and J lost 1; bases outside the gene matches: 6. Looked up from germline, CDR1 is MNHNS and CDR2 is SASEGT. The CDR3 loop spans 15 amino acids. The CDR3 DNA reads as TGTGCCAGCAGCTTGAATAGCGGGAGCCAAGAGACCCAGTACTTC. It encodes CASSLNSGSQETQYF.

This clonotype was detected only a few times. This rearrangement joins TRBV2 to TRBJ2-7, with 10 bases lining up with TRBD2. V gave up 8 bases and J gave up 3 bases; unmatched junction bases: 10. Germline V gene data show CDR1 as SNHLY and CDR2 as FYNNEI. This CDR3 comprises 15 residues. For the CDR3, the DNA is TGTGCCAGCGCCACTTCGGGACTAGCGAACTACGAGCAGTACTTC. It yields the protein CASATSGLANYEQYF.

This clonotype appeared a few times. V gene TRBV5-1 combines with J gene TRBJ2-7; D unresolved. This CDR3 is built from 13 residues. Trimming stripped 2 bases from V and 0 bases from J, with 6 bases between. Germline values: CDR1 SGHRS, CDR2 YFSETQ. DNA of the CDR3: TGCGCCAGCAGCTTTGCGGACTCCTACGAGCAGTACTTC. Amino acids: CASSFADSYEQYF.

This clonotype was seen a few times. The chain combines TRBV30 with TRBJ2-4; D call uncertain. The CDR3 has 12 amino acids. Trimming stripped 2 bases from V and 4 bases from J, with 6 bases between. Looked up from germline, CDR1 is GTSNPN and CDR2 is SVGIG (reference sequence). CDR3 amino acids: CAWSPGKNIQYF. CDR3 nucleotide sequence: TGTGCCTGGAGTCCCGGGAAAAACATTCAGTACTTC.

This clonotype came up many times. CDR3 sequence (DNA): TGCGCCAGCAGCTTCACACCGGGACAGGCCTCGAGCTCCTACAATGAGCAGTTCTTC. Amino acid sequence: CASSFTPGQASSSYNEQFF. The gene calls are TRBV5-1 and TRBJ2-1; 8 positions agree with TRBD1. The ends lost 2 bases at V and 0 bases at J; junction bases unmatched: 13. The CDR3 covers 19 residues. Germline V gives CDR1 SGHRS, CDR2 YFSETQ. Drawing the rest from reference TRBV5-1 and TRBJ2-1, the complete variable domain is KAGVTQTPRYLIKTRGQQVTLSCSPISGHRSVSWYQQTPGQGLQFLFEYFSETQRNKGNFPGRFSGRQFSNSRSEMNVSTLELGDSALYLCASSFTPGQASSSYNEQFFGPGTRLTVL.

This sequence joins TRBV7-9 and TRBJ2-7; 8 positions agree with TRBD2. Germline values: CDR1 SEHNR, CDR2 FQNEAQ (reference sequence). V trimming: 1 base; J trimming: 7 bases; junction bases outside the gene matches: 6. The CDR3 consists of 14 residues. CDR3: CASSLGAGVDEQYF. The DNA for the CDR3 is TGTGCCAGCAGCTTAGGAGCGGGGGTAGATGAGCAGTACTTC.

This clonotype was found a few times. The genes are TRBV5-5 and TRBJ2-3, with unresolved D. The V gene's germline CDR1 is SGHKS and CDR2 YYEKEE (reference sequence). This CDR3 has 15 amino acids. V lost 4 bases and J lost 2, with 14 bases in between. The CDR3 loop reads CASSHQVSLTDTQYF. The DNA for the CDR3 is TGTGCCAGCAGCCACCAGGTATCTCTCACAGATACGCAGTATTTT.

The table lists this clonotype with a few counts. J is TRBJ2-5 and V is TRBV4-1; 13 bases align to TRBD2. V was clipped by 8 bases and J by 5 bases; unmatched bases: 8. Germline-derived CDR1 and CDR2 are MGHRA and YSYEKL. The CDR3 runs to 15 residues. This chain's CDR3 is CASARGTSGDETQYF. The CDR3 region has the DNA TGCGCCAGCGCCAGAGGGACTAGCGGGGATGAGACCCAGTACTTC.

This sequence joins TRBV7-3 and TRBJ1-1; perhaps TRBD1 as D (6 bases). CDR1 and CDR2 from the germline V gene are SGHTA and FQGTGA. V was clipped by 4 bases and J by 0 bases, with 21 bases between them. This CDR3 is built from 18 residues. CDR3 region: CASSSKGLLDSLNTEAFF. CDR3 sequence (DNA): TGTGCCAGCAGCTCAAAGGGGCTACTGGACAGTTTGAACACTGAAGCTTTCTTT.

The chain joins TRBV7-8 to TRBJ2-7; D uncertain. The CDR3 consists of 13 residues. CDR1 and CDR2 (germline): SGHVS, FQNEAQ. Deletions cut 1 base from V and 7 bases from J, with 11 bases between. CDR3 region: CASSLGVSTEQYF. The DNA for the CDR3 is TGTGCCAGCAGCTTAGGGGTTTCTACGGAGCAGTACTTC. The variable domain in full, with the rest retrieved from reference TRBV7-8 and TRBJ2-7, is GAGVSQSPRYKVAKRGQDVALRCDPISGHVSLFWYQQALGQGPEFLTYFQNEAQLDKSGLPSDRFFAERPEGSVSTLKIQRTQQEDSAVYLCASSLGVSTEQYFGPGTRLTVT.

This clonotype was seen a handful of times. The CDR3 protein is CASSPLTSGFGNEQFF. As DNA, the CDR3 is TGCGCCAGCAGCCCATTGACTAGCGGGTTCGGCAATGAGCAGTTCTTC. The rearrangement joins TRBV4-3 to TRBJ2-1; 10 bases agree with TRBD2. Germline CDR1 is LGHNA and CDR2 is YSLEER. The CDR3 consists of 16 residues. V shed 4 bases and J 6 bases; nucleotides not matched to a gene: 9.

V and J are TRBV4-2 and TRBJ1-2, with D uncertain. CDR3 length: 14 residues. The V gene's germline CDR1 is LGHNA and CDR2 YNFKEQ. Trimming left V 0 bases short and J 4 bases short, with 9 bases between. CDR3 nucleotide sequence: TGTGCCAGCAGCCAAGACTACAGCCTCTATGGCTACACCTTC. Encoded protein: CASSQDYSLYGYTF.

This clonotype appeared a few times. The rearrangement joins TRBV9 to TRBJ2-2; 10 bases align to TRBD2. Germline assignment: CDR1 SGDLS and CDR2 YYNGEE. Unmatched junction bases numbered 3, after V lost 2 bases and J lost 5 bases. CDR3 length: 15 amino acids. CDR3 bases: TGTGCCAGCAGCGTGGGACTAGCGTCTACCGGGGAGCTGTTTTTT. This translates into CASSVGLASTGELFF.

This clonotype was seen repeatedly, ten times or more. The chain is built from TRBV29-1 and TRBJ1-1; 8 bases align to TRBD1. The length of the CDR3 is 13 residues. Unmatched junction bases numbered 5, after V lost 6 bases and J lost 2 bases. Germline loops: CDR1 SQVTM, CDR2 ANQGSEA. CDR3 residues: CSVLGQGNTEAFF. Here the CDR3 DNA reads TGCAGCGTCTTAGGACAGGGAAACACTGAAGCTTTCTTT.

The chain carries TRBV29-1 and TRBJ1-5; D call uncertain. CDR3 length equals 12 residues. CDR1 SQVTM and CDR2 ANQGSEA come from the germline V gene. V shed 5 bases and J shed 2 bases, with 7 bases lying between them. The CDR3: CSVKAGNQPQHF. CDR3 bases: TGCAGCGTTAAGGCCGGCAATCAGCCCCAGCATTTT.

The table lists this clonotype with a few counts. V and J are TRBV18 and TRBJ2-1; D not resolved. Per germline, CDR1 KGHSH and CDR2 LQKENI. This CDR3 comprises 16 residues. The V end was cut by 0 bases, the J end by 0 bases, with 9 bases between. CDR3: CASSPPELSSYNEQFF. The CDR3 region has the DNA TGTGCCAGCTCACCACCGGAACTGAGCTCCTACAATGAGCAGTTCTTC.

This chain links TRBV18 with TRBJ2-7, with a weak D call TRBD2 (5 bases). The V end lost 3 bases, the J end lost 2 bases, and 11 bases lay between the germline ends. Germline loops: CDR1 KGHSH, CDR2 LQKENI. The CDR3 contains 14 residues. The CDR3 reads CASSPRTEAYEQYF. As DNA, the CDR3 is TGTGCCAGCTCACCTCGGACTGAAGCCTACGAGCAGTACTTC.

This clonotype has just a few counts. The V call is TRBV20-1, the J call TRBJ1-3; D is uncertain. Trimming took 6 bases from V and 3 from J, leaving 12 bases between them. The CDR3 sequence is 13 residues long. From germline, CDR1 is DFQATT and CDR2 SNEGSKA (reference sequence). CDR3 bases: TGCAGTGCCATCCACGGAGGTGGAAACACCATATATTTT. Protein sequence: CSAIHGGGNTIYF.